Shown below are 17 T cell receptor beta chains from a single sample sequenced in a study of cytomegalovirus exposure and HLA in healthy donors. PCR involved 60 Vbeta and 13 Jbeta primers. TCRdb keeps only in-frame clones here, not all; method: immunoSEQ multiplex PCR. Its clone listing holds some 96,000 clones. Sequenced sample: PBMCs. The source is a woman in her twenties or thirties in good health and CMV-seronegative.

The CDR3 DNA is TGTGCCAGCAAATCGGGACAGGAGGGAGAGACCCAGTACTTC. The encoded protein is CASKSGQEGETQYF. This chain connects TRBV11-2 to TRBJ2-5; 8 bases align to TRBD1. Germline lookup yields CDR1 SGHAT and CDR2 FQNNGV. Germline trimming cut 7 bases from V and 4 bases from J; bases unmatched to any gene: 8. This CDR3 region has 14 residues.

The chain joins TRBV7-9 to TRBJ2-5; no clear D. V lost 6 bases to trimming and J lost 0 bases, with 14 bases between them. CDR1 and CDR2 (germline): SEHNR, FQNEAQ (reference sequence). The CDR3 is 15 amino acids. The CDR3 is CASRPRPRYQETQYF. CDR3 sequence (DNA): TGTGCCAGCAGACCCCGACCCAGGTACCAAGAGACCCAGTACTTC.

The rearrangement uses TRBV7-6 and TRBJ2-7; TRBD1 matches at 8 bases. CDR1 is SGHVS, CDR2 FNYEAQ, per germline. V was pared by 4 bases and J by 2 bases, with 4 bases of the junction left unmatched. CDR3 length: 14 residues. CDR3 sequence (DNA): TGTGCCAGCAGCTCCGACAGGGGAGCCTACGAGCAGTACTTC. Translation: CASSSDRGAYEQYF. The variable domain in full, with the rest retrieved from reference TRBV7-6 and TRBJ2-7, is GAGVSQSPRYKVTKRGQDVALRCDPISGHVSLYWYRQALGQGPEFLTYFNYEAQQDKSGLPNDRFSAERPEGSISTLTIQRTEQRDSAMYRCASSSDRGAYEQYFGPGTRLTVT.

The V call is TRBV5-6, the J call TRBJ2-2; TRBD2 aligns across 14 bases. Trimming cost V 4 bases and J 5 bases; bases outside gene matches: 7. This CDR3 has 17 residues. Germline values: CDR1 SGHDT, CDR2 YYEEEE. CDR3 nucleotides: TGTGCCAGCAGCCGTGGGACTAGCGGGAGTCTAACCGGGGAGCTGTTTTTT. This codes for CASSRGTSGSLTGELFF.

The genes are TRBV11-2 and TRBJ2-7; D gene uncertain. The CDR3 runs 14 residues. The V end lost 0 bases, the J end lost 3 bases, and 9 bases lay between the germline ends. Looked up from germline, CDR1 is SGHAT and CDR2 is FQNNGV. The CDR3 DNA is TGTGCCAGCAGCTTAGACTTAGCTGGCTACGAGCAGTACTTC. Translated, it gives CASSLDLAGYEQYF. Combining the CDR3 with reference TRBV11-2 and TRBJ2-7 gives the whole variable domain EAGVAQSPRYKIIEKRQSVAFWCNPISGHATLYWYQQILGQGPKLLIQFQNNGVVDDSQLPKDRFSAERLKGVDSTLKIQPAKLEDSAVYLCASSLDLAGYEQYFGPGTRLTVT.

The gene calls are TRBV28 and TRBJ2-3, with TRBD2 identical over 13 bases. With 6 bases clipped from V and 5 bases from J, the junction kept 8 bases outside the gene matches. The CDR3 runs 16 residues. Germline values: CDR1 MDHEN, CDR2 SYDVKM. CDR3 DNA sequence: TGTGCCAGCAGCCTTACTAGCGGGAGGGACCAAGATACGCAGTATTTT. Encoded protein: CASSLTSGRDQDTQYF.

The V call is TRBV19, the J call TRBJ2-7; TRBD2 might be the D (6 bases). V lost 3 bases to trimming and J lost 4 bases, with 13 bases between them. The CDR3 length is 14 residues. CDR1 and CDR2 from the germline V gene are LNHDA and SQIVND (reference sequence). The CDR3 reads CASSILDGGYEQYF. The CDR3 nucleotides are TGTGCCAGTAGTATCCTGGACGGGGGTTACGAGCAGTACTTC. Full variable domain (outside the CDR3, taken from reference TRBV19 and TRBJ2-7): DGGITQSPKYLFRKEGQNVTLSCEQNLNHDAMYWYRQDPGQGLRLIYYSQIVNDFQKGDIAEGYSVSREKKESFPLTVTSAQKNPTAFYLCASSILDGGYEQYFGPGTRLTVT.

The chain couples TRBV11-2 to TRBJ1-2; D is possibly TRBD1 (5 bases). Germline V gene data show CDR1 as SGHAT and CDR2 as FQNNGV. V lost 2 bases, J lost 5 bases, and 15 bases lay in between. This CDR3 is 15 amino acids long. The CDR3, as DNA: TGTGCCAGCAGCTTAACCCTGGCGGGACTATATGGCTACACCTTC. It specifies CASSLTLAGLYGYTF.

The J gene is TRBJ2-7, the V gene TRBV7-2; TRBD1 matches at 8 bases. Trimming removed 0 bases from V and 2 bases from J; junction bases left unmatched: 15. CDR3 length equals 19 residues. Germline CDR1 is SGHTA and CDR2 is FQGNSA. CDR3 region: CASSLALGTGSGPTYEQYF. The CDR3 region has the DNA TGTGCCAGCAGCTTAGCGCTCGGGACAGGTTCCGGACCTACCTACGAGCAGTACTTC. The variable domain in full, completed from reference TRBV7-2 and TRBJ2-7, reads GAGVSQSPSNKVTEKGKDVELRCDPISGHTALYWYRQSLGQGLEFLIYFQGNSAPDKSGLPSDRFSAERTGGSVSTLTIQRTQQEDSAVYLCASSLALGTGSGPTYEQYFGPGTRLTVT.

The CDR3 region has the DNA TGCGCCAGCAGCCAGTACCCCCCGGGACAGTCGCATTCACCCCTCCACTTT. It yields the protein CASSQYPPGQSHSPLHF. The chain combines TRBV5-1 with TRBJ1-6, with TRBD1 matching over 7 bases. This CDR3 is 17 amino acids long. V lost 4 bases and J lost 8; bases outside the gene matches: 15. Germline values: CDR1 SGHRS, CDR2 YFSETQ.

V usage is TRBV11-2 and J usage is TRBJ2-7; TRBD2 is a possible D gene (5 bases). The CDR3 runs to 15 residues. Trimming removed 5 bases from V and 4 bases from J, with 18 bases in between. Germline CDR1 SGHAT, CDR2 FQNNGV. CDR3: CASSPLGSRGYEQYF. CDR3 sequence (DNA): TGTGCCAGCAGCCCCCTGGGGTCTCGGGGTTACGAGCAGTACTTC.

The V gene is TRBV9, the J gene TRBJ1-1; possible D gene TRBD1, 6 bases. Trimming shortened V by 4 bases and J by 5 bases, and 9 bases separated the two germline ends. The CDR3 loop spans 12 amino acids. Germline CDR1 reads SGDLS; CDR2 reads YYNGEE. The CDR3 loop is CASSITGTEAFF. The CDR3, as DNA: TGTGCCAGCAGCATCACAGGGACTGAAGCTTTCTTT.

The V call is TRBV7-2, the J call TRBJ1-1, with D unresolved. The germline V gene encodes CDR1 SGHTA and CDR2 FQGNSA. Trimming stripped 8 bases from V and 11 bases from J, with 27 bases between. The CDR3 totals 15 residues. CDR3 in amino acids: CASGPGRTPVGFAFF. The CDR3 nucleotides are TGTGCCAGCGGCCCTGGGAGGACCCCGGTTGGTTTCGCTTTCTTT.

The chain couples TRBV20-1 to TRBJ2-7; no clear D. Germline V CDR1 and CDR2: DFQATT, SNEGSKA (reference sequence). The CDR3 consists of 10 residues. Trimming cost V 6 bases and J 6 bases, with 9 bases left between them. The CDR3, as DNA: TGCAGTGCCCAGGTGGGCGAGCAGTACTTC. It is translated as CSAQVGEQYF.

The chain employs TRBV28 and TRBJ1-2; 10 nucleotides agree with TRBD1. Germline V gives CDR1 MDHEN, CDR2 SYDVKM. The length of the CDR3 is 17 residues. V dropped 4 bases and J dropped 8; count of bases not matched to a gene: 16. In DNA, the CDR3 is TGTGCCAGCAGTTCACCAAGACCCGGGACAGGGGTAGGGGGCTACACCTTC. Amino acids: CASSSPRPGTGVGGYTF.

The chain links TRBV15 to TRBJ1-1; 7 bases are shared with TRBD1. The CDR3 spans 13 residues. Germline CDR1 LNHNV, CDR2 YYDKDF (reference sequence). The V segment lost 5 bases and the J segment 1 base; nucleotides outside the gene matches: 1. The CDR3 region has the DNA TGTGCCACCAGCGAGGGGGCGAACACTGAAGCTTTCTTT. Translating gives CATSEGANTEAFF.

CDR3 amino acids: CASSPGGAQDGYTF. The CDR3, as DNA: TGTGCCAGCAGCCCGGGGGGGGCGCAGGATGGCTACACCTTC. This chain joins TRBV7-9 and TRBJ1-2, with D tentatively TRBD1 (6 bases). Germline V gene data show CDR1 as SEHNR and CDR2 as FQNEAQ (reference sequence). Trimming removed 5 bases at V and 6 bases at J, with 16 bases between. This CDR3 spans 14 amino acids.